The next 8 T cell receptor beta chains were all read from a single sample in a study of T-cell memory formation after mild COVID-19. TCRdb passed the 5' RACE reads through MiXCR, listing each CDR3 protein once. The sample holds 470,000 or so distinct CDR3 sequences, roughly 23% seen once. Sequencing used PBMCs or a T cell subset sorted from them (not recorded which). The receptors originated from an adult woman who had mild COVID-19 (a few samples of this study predate the infection). Cell type and time point are not known.

The chain employs TRBV4-3 and TRBJ2-2, with 13 bases that match TRBD2. The CDR3 covers 17 residues. Germline V gene sequence: CDR1 LGHNA, CDR2 YSLEER. J gave up 6 bases and V 3 bases, and 7 bases lay outside the gene matches. The CDR3 here is CASSQLLAGGPPGELFF. Here the CDR3 DNA reads TGCGCCAGCAGCCAGTTACTAGCGGGAGGGCCCCCCGGGGAGCTGTTTTTT.

The CDR3 sequence is CASSLMGLAGGETQYF. The CDR3 DNA follows: TGTGCCAGCAGCTTGATGGGACTAGCGGGAGGCGAGACCCAGTACTTC. The chain employs TRBV7-8 and TRBJ2-5, with 15 nucleotides matching TRBD2. The junction had 4 bases not matched to a gene; V was cut back by 3 bases and J by 5 bases. Germline lookup yields CDR1 SGHVS and CDR2 FQNEAQ. This CDR3 region has 16 residues.

V is TRBV25-1 and J is TRBJ2-7, with D possibly TRBD1 on 5 matching bases. CDR1 and CDR2 (germline): MGHDK, SYGVNS. This CDR3 has 13 amino acids. V was cut by 6 bases and J by 3 bases, with 12 bases left in between. CDR3 in DNA: TGTGCCAGCAGGCCAAGGGGCTTCTACGAGCAGTACTTC. It is translated as CASRPRGFYEQYF.

This clonotype has a handful of counts. The V gene is TRBV11-2, the J gene TRBJ1-2; D might be TRBD1 (5 bases). The germline V and J ends were trimmed by 5 bases and 10 bases, with 14 bases remaining between them. The CDR3 extends over 12 amino acids. Germline-derived CDR1 and CDR2 are SGHAT and FQNNGV. The CDR3 region is CASSPQGFVYTF. As DNA, the CDR3 is TGTGCCAGCAGCCCGCAGGGTTTCGTCTACACCTTC.

In its sample, this clonotype was seen once. The V gene is TRBV3-1, the J gene TRBJ2-7, with 7 positions matching TRBD1. Germline V gives CDR1 LGHDT, CDR2 YNNKEL (reference sequence). V gave up 4 bases and J gave up 5 bases; unmatched junction bases: 11. The CDR3 spans 15 residues. CDR3 in DNA: TGTGCCAGCAGCCCATCCAAGACAGGGTCCGACGAGCAGTACTTC. As protein: CASSPSKTGSDEQYF.

The chain joins TRBV29-1 to TRBJ1-1, with 7 bases aligning to TRBD1. The CDR3 is 15 amino acids. The junction had 13 bases not matched to a gene; V was cut back by 7 bases and J by 2 bases. Germline V CDR1 and CDR2: SQVTM, ANQGSEA. In DNA, the CDR3 is TGCAGCGCCACGGCCTCTGGGACAGCCAACACTGAAGCTTTCTTT. It codes for CSATASGTANTEAFF.

The V call is TRBV12-3 or TRBV12-4, the J call TRBJ2-7; 10 bases agree with TRBD1. V shed 5 bases, J shed 7 bases, and the junction held 11 bases outside the gene matches. The CDR3 sequence is 15 residues long. The CDR3: CASSLLGTGVPEQYF. The CDR3, as DNA: TGTGCCAGCAGTCTGCTAGGGACAGGGGTCCCTGAGCAGTACTTC.

There are a few counts of this clonotype. V is TRBV4-2 and J is TRBJ2-1; D may be TRBD1 (5 bases). The CDR3 totals 16 residues. The germline CDR1 and CDR2 sequences are LGHNA and YNFKEQ. The ends were cut back, 3 bases at V and 3 bases at J, with 15 bases in the middle. The CDR3 nucleotides read TGTGCCAGCAGCCAGGACATTGACCCGAGCTACAATGAGCAGTTCTTC. Residues: CASSQDIDPSYNEQFF.